The 18 T cell receptor beta chains below were found in one sample sequenced in a study of T cell clonality in common variable immunodeficiency. The assay was immunoSEQ multiplex PCR, and TCRdb's table has in-frame clones only and misses some. This sample comprises around 50,000 clones, none seen once only. Material for sequencing was peripheral blood mononuclear cells. The receptors here all came from a person aged 18 to 75 in good health.

This clone showed up many times. The read terminates 3 residues ahead of where the CDR3 ends, so the germline J gene completes it. The rearrangement links TRBV5-1 to TRBJ1-1, with TRBD1 identical over 8 bases. V lost 0 bases, J lost 3 bases, and 4 bases stayed unmatched. Germline V gene sequence: CDR1 SGHRS, CDR2 YFSETQ. The CDR3 runs 15 residues. The CDR3 region is CASSLATGADTEAFF. The CDR3 DNA, read in part, is TGCGCCAGCAGCTTGGCGACAGGGGCCGACACTGAA.

In this sample, this clone turned up many times. The CDR3 end falls 3 residues outside the read, so it is completed with the germline J gene. The chain combines TRBV18 with TRBJ1-1, with TRBD1 matching 8 bases. V lost 3 bases to trimming and J lost 0 bases; unmatched junction nucleotides: 9. Germline CDR1 and CDR2: KGHSH and LQKENI. The CDR3 is made up of 17 amino acids. CDR3 DNA, as far as it was read: TGTGCCAGCTCACCCTCAGGGGGCTCGAGCCTGAACACTGAA. This encodes CASSPSGGSSLNTE. The whole CDR3 sequence is CASSPSGGSSLNTEAFF. Supplemented by reference TRBV18 and TRBJ1-1, the full variable domain reads NAGVMQNPRHLVRRRGQEARLRCSPMKGHSHVYWYRQLPEEGLKFMVYLQKENIIDESGMPKERFSAEFPKEGPSILRIQQVVRGDSAAYFCASSPSGGSSLNTEAFFGQGTRLTVV.

This clone was seen many times. Sequencing ends 3 residues short of the CDR3 end; the germline J gene provides the rest. J is TRBJ2-5 and V is TRBV20-1; no clear D. The V gene lost 2 bases and the J gene lost 5 bases, with 6 bases spanning the gap. Germline CDR1 is DFQATT and CDR2 is SNEGSKA (reference sequence). This CDR3 spans 11 amino acids. The sequenced CDR3 bases are TGCAGTGCTAGACCCCTGGAGACC. The encoded protein is CSARPLET. The full CDR3 sequence reads CSARPLETQYF.

This clone showed up many times. One end of the junction fails to match germline, which may point to a read error. The CDR3 is cut off 3 residues early in the read; its end comes from the germline J gene. The gene calls are TRBV7-8 and TRBJ2-5; the match to TRBD2 covers 7 bases. Per germline, CDR1 SGHVS and CDR2 FQNEAQ. This CDR3 region has 13 residues. The CDR3 reads CAGSLGGEGTQYF. Partial CDR3 DNA: TGTGCCGGCAGCTTAGGCGGGGAGGGGACC.

As regards this clone: Read data end 3 residues before the CDR3 end; the end is taken from the germline J gene. The rearrangement joins TRBV7-8 to TRBJ1-2; a weak D match, TRBD1 (5 bases). The CDR3 is 14 residues long. Looked up from germline, CDR1 is SGHVS and CDR2 is FQNEAQ. Trimming stripped 2 bases from V and 5 bases from J, with 12 bases between. Incomplete CDR3 DNA: TGTGCCAGCAGCTTAACCGACAGCCCTTATGGC. The encoded protein is CASSLTDSPYG. The complete CDR3 protein is CASSLTDSPYGYTF.

This clone has just a few counts. The CDR3 end lies 3 residues beyond the end of the read and is filled in from the germline J gene. The chain employs TRBV13 and TRBJ2-1, with TRBD2 identical over 11 bases. Per the germline V gene, CDR1 is PRHDT and CDR2 is FYEKMQ (reference sequence). The CDR3 has 17 amino acids. V shed 3 bases and J 1 base; nucleotides not matched to a gene: 5. The CDR3 DNA, read in part, is TGTGCCAGCAGCTTCGGTAGCGGGGGGGATTCCTACAATGAG. Translation gives CASSFGSGGDSYNE. The full CDR3 protein reads CASSFGSGGDSYNEQFF.

This clone was observed many times. The CDR3 is cut off 3 residues early in the read; its end comes from the germline J gene. The chain couples TRBV19 to TRBJ1-5; TRBD1 agrees at 8 bases. After removal of 4 bases from V and 5 bases from J, the junction contained 4 bases not matched to a gene. The CDR3 is 14 residues long. Germline CDR1 is LNHDA and CDR2 is SQIVND (reference sequence). Incomplete CDR3 DNA: TGTGCCAGTAGTAACGGACAGGGACATCAGCCC. Its protein is CASSNGQGHQP. The full CDR3 sequence reads CASSNGQGHQPQHF.

Notes on this clone: Sequencing ends 3 residues short of the CDR3 end; the germline J gene provides the rest. The V and J genes are TRBV7-9 and TRBJ2-7; 9 positions agree with TRBD2. CDR1 SEHNR and CDR2 FQNEAQ come from the germline V gene (reference sequence). J gave up 0 bases and V 5 bases, and 2 bases lay outside the gene matches. CDR3 length equals 14 residues. The sequenced part of the CDR3 DNA is TGTGCCAGCAGCCGAGCGGGGGGCTCCTACGAG. This sequence encodes CASSRAGGSYE. The full CDR3 protein reads CASSRAGGSYEQYF.

This clone appeared many times. Here the CDR3 reads CASTRQGGSYNEQFF. The sequenced CDR3 bases are TGTGCCAGCACTCGACAGGGTGGTTCCTACAATGAG. V is TRBV6-4 and J is TRBJ2-1, with TRBD1 identical over 7 bases. The CDR3 end lies 3 residues beyond the end of the read and is filled in from the germline J gene. The V gene end was trimmed by 7 bases and the J gene end by 1 base; junction bases not matched to a gene: 7. Germline V lookup: CDR1 MRHNA, CDR2 SNTAGT. The CDR3 contains 15 residues.

This clone was picked up a small number of times. The missing CDR3 end, 3 residues past where the read stops, is filled in from the germline J gene. The V gene is TRBV20-1, the J gene TRBJ1-2; unclear D gene. The germline V gene encodes CDR1 DFQATT and CDR2 SNEGSKA (reference sequence). The CDR3 sequence is 15 residues long. Incomplete CDR3 DNA: TGCAGTGCAAATTTACTAGCGTCAAACCCAGATACC. Its protein is CSANLLASNPDT. The whole CDR3 is CSANLLASNPDTYTF.

This clone was seen at least ten times. The read finishes 3 residues shy of the CDR3 end, and the germline J gene is used to complete it. The rearrangement uses TRBV6-1 and TRBJ1-2; 7 nucleotides line up with TRBD1. Germline V gives CDR1 MNHNS, CDR2 SASEGT. The CDR3 sequence is 14 residues long. Trimming at V came to 4 bases and at J to 1 base, leaving 3 bases not matched to a gene. The CDR3 DNA, read in part, is TGTGCCAGCAGTGGGCAGGGGGTTAACTATGGC. It encodes CASSGQGVNYG. From start to end, the CDR3 is CASSGQGVNYGYTF.

This clone was seen ten or more times. The CDR3 end is not reached by the read, which stops 3 residues before it; the germline J gene fills it in. V usage is TRBV5-1 and J usage is TRBJ2-7; D not certain. With 0 bases removed from V and 0 bases from J, the gap between germline ends came to 13 bases. The CDR3 is 16 residues long. Germline loops: CDR1 SGHRS, CDR2 YFSETQ. Partial CDR3 DNA: TGCGCCAGCAGCTTGGCCACCGGTCTGAGCTCCTACGAG. Protein product: CASSLATGLSSYE. The CDR3 reads in full as CASSLATGLSSYEQYF.

Many counts were recorded for this clone. Sequencing ends 3 residues short of the CDR3 end; the germline J gene provides the rest. The V gene is TRBV5-6, the J gene TRBJ1-2, with D possibly TRBD1 on 5 matching bases. Germline CDR1 SGHDT, CDR2 YYEEEE. The CDR3 spans 14 residues. V was shortened by 0 bases and J by 1 base, with 7 bases between the two germline ends. The chain's CDR3 is CASSLDRLNYGYTF. Incomplete CDR3 DNA: TGTGCCAGCAGCTTGGACAGGCTTAACTATGGC.

In its sample, this clone was seen many times. Read coverage stops 3 residues before the CDR3 terminus; the germline J gene supplies the remainder. The rearrangement uses TRBV10-2 and TRBJ2-4; possible D gene TRBD2, 7 bases. Germline-derived CDR1 and CDR2 are WSHSY and SAAADI. CDR3 size: 15 residues. The V and J ends lost 4 bases and 3 bases respectively, with 13 bases between them. CDR3 sequence reads: CASSGGGGGKNIQYF. The sequenced part of the CDR3 DNA is TGCGCCAGCAGTGGTGGGGGCGGGGGCAAAAACATT.

Worth noting for this clone: The missing CDR3 end, 3 residues past where the read stops, is filled in from the germline J gene. The V call is TRBV5-1, the J call TRBJ2-3; 10 bases line up with TRBD2. Per germline, CDR1 SGHRS and CDR2 YFSETQ. The CDR3 extends over 16 amino acids. V trimming: 2 bases; J trimming: 2 bases; junction bases outside the gene matches: 5. Here the CDR3 reads CASSLTSGEHTDTQYF. CDR3 bases read: TGCGCCAGCAGCTTAACTAGCGGGGAACACACAGATACG.

At least ten counts were recorded for this clone. Read coverage stops 3 residues before the CDR3 terminus; the germline J gene supplies the remainder. The rearrangement uses TRBV19 and TRBJ2-1; tentatively, D is TRBD1 (6 bases). CDR1 is LNHDA, CDR2 SQIVND, per germline (reference sequence). V was shortened by 0 bases and J by 6 bases, with 9 bases between the two germline ends. This CDR3 is 14 amino acids long. The CDR3 sequence is CASSIEDSSNEQFF. The covered CDR3 bases are TGTGCCAGTAGTATAGAGGACAGTTCCAATGAG.

This clone was detected many times. Partial CDR3 DNA: TGTGCCAGCAGTTTGAGTCCAGGGCAGGCCAACGGAGTTAGGGCTGAA. It yields the protein CASSLSPGQANGVRAE. The CDR3 in its entirety is CASSLSPGQANGVRAEAFF. The rearrangement uses TRBV12-3 or TRBV12-4 and TRBJ1-1; possibly TRBD1 for D (5 bases). The sequence runs out 3 residues before the end of the CDR3; the remainder is reconstructed from the germline J gene. The CDR3 is 19 amino acids. The ends were cut back, 3 bases at V and 6 bases at J, with 29 bases in the middle.

This clone was observed at least ten times. Coverage ceases 3 residues before the CDR3 finishes, and the germline J gene fills in the end. V and J are TRBV20-1 and TRBJ1-2; D remains unclear. The germline V and J ends were trimmed by 7 bases and 2 bases, with 17 bases remaining between them. CDR1 is DFQATT and CDR2 is SNEGSKA in the germline V gene (reference sequence). The CDR3 is 14 residues long. The sequenced CDR3 bases are TGCAGTGTCTGGCGGCCGCAACTAAACTATGGC. It encodes CSVWRPQLNYG. The CDR3 in its entirety is CSVWRPQLNYGYTF.